These T cell receptor beta chains were read from a single sample in a study of T cell responses to AZD1222 COVID-19 vaccine. This table comes from immunoSEQ multiplex PCR, and its TCRdb copy is limited to in-frame clones, with some not included. The data show 150,000 or so clones, 92% seen once. The sample was peripheral blood, taken 28 days after the second AZD1222 dose. The source is an adult who received the AZD1222 COVID-19 vaccine. Each CDR3 is given with its conserved first and last residue. Fields, in order: CDR3 length, V gene, D gene, clone size, J gene, CDR3 DNA, CDR3 protein. A D gene is named only where the DNA matches it firmly. A row's size may be missing; if present it is once, few, many or a size class.

length: 16
V: TRBV7-8
D: NA
size: NA
J: TRBJ1-1
DNA: TGTGCCAGCAGCTTAGCGTTTTCATTCATGAACACTGAAGCTTTCTTT
CDR3: CASSLAFSFMNTEAFF

length: 14
V: TRBV5-1
D: NA
size: once
J: TRBJ1-1
DNA: TGCGCCAGCACCACTTGGGGGATGAACACTGAAGCTTTCTTT
CDR3: CASTTWGMNTEAFF

length: 12
V: TRBV30
D: NA
size: NA
J: TRBJ1-5
DNA: TGTGCCTGGAGTGTGGGTGATCAGCCCCAGCATTTT
CDR3: CAWSVGDQPQHF

length: 15
V: TRBV18
D: NA
size: NA
J: TRBJ2-1
DNA: TGTGCCAGCTCACCGGCAGAATTTCCCTACAATGAGCAGTTCTTC
CDR3: CASSPAEFPYNEQFF

length: 11
V: TRBV29-1
D: NA
size: NA
J: TRBJ1-1
DNA: TGCAGCACCACTTCCGGTCATGAAGCTTTCTTT
CDR3: CSTTSGHEAFF

length: 15
V: TRBV2
D: NA
size: NA
J: TRBJ2-2
DNA: TGTGCCAGCAGTGACATCACAGGGCAGACCGGGGAGCTGTTTTTT
CDR3: CASSDITGQTGELFF

length: 14
V: TRBV6-5
D: NA
size: NA
J: TRBJ2-2
DNA: TGTGCCAGCACCCTGGACGGATACACCGGGGAGCTGTTTTTT
CDR3: CASTLDGYTGELFF

length: 16
V: TRBV9
D: NA
size: NA
J: TRBJ2-2
DNA: TGTGCCAGCAGCGTAGTAGTGGGGACGAACACCGGGGAGCTGTTTTTT
CDR3: CASSVVVGTNTGELFF

length: 13
V: TRBV7-2
D: NA
size: few
J: TRBJ1-5
DNA: TGTGCCAGCAGCTTAAATAGCAATCAGCCCCAGCATTTT
CDR3: CASSLNSNQPQHF

length: 14
V: TRBV27
D: NA
size: NA
J: TRBJ1-1
DNA: TGTGCCAGCAGTTTAGGTCGCAGGAACACTGAAGCTTTCTTT
CDR3: CASSLGRRNTEAFF

length: 14
V: TRBV19
D: NA
size: NA
J: TRBJ1-1
DNA: TGTGCCAGTAGTCCCCAGGAAGTATACACTGAAGCTTTCTTT
CDR3: CASSPQEVYTEAFF

length: 17
V: TRBV3-1/TRBV3-2
D: NA
size: NA
J: TRBJ2-7
DNA: TGTGCCAGCAGCCAAGAAAAGTTTGGCCCTGGCCTCTACGAGCAGTACTTC
CDR3: CASSQEKFGPGLYEQYF

length: 16
V: TRBV6-6
D: NA
size: NA
J: TRBJ1-4
DNA: TGTGCCACCTACAGGGCAGGGTATACGAAGCATGAAAAACTGTTTTTT
CDR3: CATYRAGYTKHEKLFF

length: 14
V: TRBV6-5
D: NA
size: NA
J: TRBJ1-1
DNA: TGTGCCAGCAGCCGGGCCCCCCTGGGCACTGAAGCTTTCTTT
CDR3: CASSRAPLGTEAFF

length: 15
V: TRBV6-5
D: TRBD1
size: NA
J: TRBJ1-5
DNA: TGTGCCAGCAGAACTACAGGGGCGGAGAATCAGCCCCAGCATTTT
CDR3: CASRTTGAENQPQHF

length: 13
V: TRBV12-3/TRBV12-4
D: TRBD1
size: NA
J: TRBJ1-1
DNA: TGTGCCAGCAGCCGACAGGGGAACACTGAAGCTTTCTTT
CDR3: CASSRQGNTEAFF

length: 13
V: TRBV7-2
D: NA
size: NA
J: TRBJ2-7
DNA: TGTGCCAGCAGCTTGGAGGCCGCGTACGAGCAGTACTTC
CDR3: CASSLEAAYEQYF

length: 15
V: TRBV5-8
D: NA
size: NA
J: TRBJ2-3
DNA: TGTGCCAGCAGCCCAGGATCCCCGGGGGCAGATACGCAGTATTTT
CDR3: CASSPGSPGADTQYF

length: 14
V: TRBV3-1/TRBV3-2
D: NA
size: once
J: TRBJ1-3
DNA: TGTGCCAGCAGCCAGGACATCTCTGGAAACACCATATATTTT
CDR3: CASSQDISGNTIYF

length: 16
V: TRBV28
D: NA
size: NA
J: TRBJ2-1
DNA: TGTACCAGCAGTGTATTGAGATCAGTTGGTTACAATGAGCAGTTCTTC
CDR3: CTSSVLRSVGYNEQFF

length: 15
V: TRBV7-9
D: NA
size: NA
J: TRBJ1-1
DNA: TGTGCCAGCAGCCACATGGGGCCGGGTAACACTGAAGCTTTCTTT
CDR3: CASSHMGPGNTEAFF

length: 15
V: TRBV4-3
D: NA
size: NA
J: TRBJ2-1
DNA: TGCGCCAGCAGCCAAGGATTGTCCGGAACCTATGAGCAGTTCTTC
CDR3: CASSQGLSGTYEQFF

length: 16
V: TRBV2
D: NA
size: NA
J: TRBJ2-2
DNA: TGTGCCAGCAGTTTCCGAGGCGGGGCGAACACCGGGGAGCTGTTTTTT
CDR3: CASSFRGGANTGELFF

length: 17
V: TRBV27
D: TRBD1
size: NA
J: TRBJ1-4
DNA: TGTGCCAGCAGTTTATCCCGCAGGGGGCCAACTAATGAAAAACTGTTTTTT
CDR3: CASSLSRRGPTNEKLFF

length: 14
V: TRBV27
D: NA
size: NA
J: TRBJ1-4
DNA: TGTGCCAGCAGTTTGGGCACCTTAAGTGAAAAACTGTTTTTT
CDR3: CASSLGTLSEKLFF

length: 15
V: TRBV20-1
D: NA
size: NA
J: TRBJ1-1
DNA: TGCAGTGCCAGTAACCCAATGTTCGGGGGCACTGAAGCTTTCTTT
CDR3: CSASNPMFGGTEAFF

length: 12
V: TRBV30
D: NA
size: NA
J: TRBJ2-7
DNA: TGTGCCTGGAGTCCCGGGTCAGCCCAGCAGTACTTC
CDR3: CAWSPGSAQQYF

length: 13
V: TRBV2
D: NA
size: NA
J: TRBJ1-1
DNA: TGTGCCAGCACGAGTGCGGGGGGTACTGAAGCTTTCTTT
CDR3: CASTSAGGTEAFF

length: 16
V: TRBV6-5
D: NA
size: NA
J: TRBJ2-2
DNA: TGTGCCAGCAGTTACTCGACCTGGGCGAACACCGGGGAGCTGTTTTTT
CDR3: CASSYSTWANTGELFF

length: 14
V: TRBV28
D: NA
size: once
J: TRBJ1-1
DNA: TGTGCCAGCAGTTTAGGGGGAGTAAGGACTGAAGCTTTCTTT
CDR3: CASSLGGVRTEAFF

length: 15
V: TRBV2
D: NA
size: NA
J: TRBJ1-4
DNA: TGTGCCAGCAGAGGGAGGGGACTACAAGGTGAAAAACTGTTTTTT
CDR3: CASRGRGLQGEKLFF

length: 14
V: TRBV5-1
D: NA
size: NA
J: TRBJ2-1
DNA: TGCGCCAGCAGCTTGGACAGGCCGAACAATGAGCAGTTCTTC
CDR3: CASSLDRPNNEQFF

length: 13
V: TRBV28
D: TRBD2
size: NA
J: TRBJ2-2
DNA: TGTGCCAGCATCTCGCAGGGAGCGGGATTGTTGTTTTTT
CDR3: CASISQGAGLLFF

length: 16
V: TRBV5-5
D: TRBD2
size: NA
J: TRBJ2-3
DNA: TGTGCCAGCAGCCGGTGGGCTAGCGGGAGCACAGATACGCAGTATTTT
CDR3: CASSRWASGSTDTQYF

length: 15
V: TRBV7-2
D: NA
size: NA
J: TRBJ2-2
DNA: TGTGCCAGCAGCCCAGGACGGGGCGGGACCGGGGAGCTGTTTTTT
CDR3: CASSPGRGGTGELFF

length: 15
V: TRBV5-1
D: TRBD1
size: once
J: TRBJ1-4
DNA: TGCGCCAGCAGCCTGGACAGGGGGCGAGATGAAAAACTGTTTTTT
CDR3: CASSLDRGRDEKLFF

length: 13
V: TRBV30
D: NA
size: NA
J: TRBJ1-2
DNA: TGTGCCTGGAGTGTCTCCGCTAACTATGGCTACACCTTC
CDR3: CAWSVSANYGYTF

length: 11
V: TRBV29-1
D: NA
size: NA
J: TRBJ2-3
DNA: TGCAGCCACGGTTCCACAGATACGCAGTATTTT
CDR3: CSHGSTDTQYF

length: 15
V: TRBV19
D: NA
size: NA
J: TRBJ1-5
DNA: TGTGCCAGTAGTATAGGGCCTATTGGCAATCAGCCCCAGCATTTT
CDR3: CASSIGPIGNQPQHF

length: 13
V: TRBV2
D: NA
size: NA
J: TRBJ1-3
DNA: TGTGCCAGCAGTCAACAGGGTTGGGACACCATATATTTT
CDR3: CASSQQGWDTIYF

length: 13
V: TRBV30
D: TRBD1
size: NA
J: TRBJ2-7
DNA: TGTGCCTGGAGCGAGGACAGGGCAAACGAGCAGTACTTC
CDR3: CAWSEDRANEQYF

length: 13
V: TRBV7-3
D: NA
size: NA
J: TRBJ1-1
DNA: TGTGCCAGCAGCCGAAGAGGGGATGCTGAAGCTTTCTTT
CDR3: CASSRRGDAEAFF

length: 15
V: TRBV3-1/TRBV3-2
D: NA
size: NA
J: TRBJ1-2
DNA: TGTGCCAGCAGCCAATTGGCCCGGACAGCCTATGGCTACACCTTC
CDR3: CASSQLARTAYGYTF

length: 13
V: TRBV2
D: NA
size: NA
J: TRBJ1-4
DNA: TGTGCCAGCAGTGGGCTGGCGAGTGAAAAACTGTTTTTT
CDR3: CASSGLASEKLFF

length: 14
V: TRBV30
D: NA
size: NA
J: TRBJ1-5
DNA: TGTGCCTGGAGTCCCATGGGGGGCAGTCAGCCCCAGCATTTT
CDR3: CAWSPMGGSQPQHF

length: 14
V: TRBV5-1
D: NA
size: NA
J: TRBJ1-4
DNA: TGCGCCAGCAGCCCGGAGGGCGAGAATGAAAAACTGTTTTTT
CDR3: CASSPEGENEKLFF

length: 12
V: TRBV6-5
D: NA
size: once
J: TRBJ1-2
DNA: TGTGCCAGCCGATCCGGGTCGTATGGCTACACCTTC
CDR3: CASRSGSYGYTF

length: 15
V: TRBV7-2
D: NA
size: NA
J: TRBJ1-1
DNA: TGTGCCAGCAGCTTGGGCGTCAGATTGAACACTGAAGCTTTCTTT
CDR3: CASSLGVRLNTEAFF

length: 15
V: TRBV28
D: NA
size: NA
J: TRBJ1-5
DNA: TGTGCCAGCAGTTTGATAGGGTTCAGCAATCAGCCCCAGCATTTT
CDR3: CASSLIGFSNQPQHF

length: 13
V: TRBV7-2
D: NA
size: NA
J: TRBJ1-1
DNA: TGTGCCAGCAGCTTAGGGGCGAACACTGAAGCTTTCTTT
CDR3: CASSLGANTEAFF

length: 17
V: TRBV28
D: NA
size: NA
J: TRBJ2-5
DNA: TGTGCCAGCAGTCCTGTTTGGGGGCCTCCTAGAAAAGAGACCCAGTACTTC
CDR3: CASSPVWGPPRKETQYF